These 19 T cell receptor beta chains share one sample of origin, sequenced in a study of graft-versus-host responses after intestinal transplantation. The authors combined approximately 200,000 CFSE-labeled responder cells with approximately 200,000 irradiated, violet-dye-labeled stimulator cells in plates. Some clones are missing from TCRdb's copy, which holds only in-frame ones; the method was immunoSEQ multiplex PCR. The data hold thousands of clones, with around a third observed a single time. Sequences were derived from alloreactive CD8+ T cells from a mixed lymphocyte reaction culture, sampled before transplantation. Subset: CFSE-low proliferating T cells sorted from roughly 6-day pre-transplant mixed lymphocyte reaction (GvH or HvG direction). The receptor source for this set is a human patient who was an organ donor for intestinal transplantation.

This clone was detected a few times. V usage is TRBV4-3 and J usage is TRBJ1-4; perhaps TRBD1 as D (6 bases). This CDR3 region has 18 residues. CDR1 and CDR2 (germline): LGHNA, YSLEER. V lost 0 bases and J 7 bases, leaving 21 bases between the germline ends. CDR3 nucleotide sequence: TGCGCCAGCAGCCAAGATCCGGACAGCCTAGCCTCCTCTGAAAAACTGTTTTTT. Its translation is CASSQDPDSLASSEKLFF.

This clone is a singleton in its sample. The chain joins TRBV6-4 to TRBJ2-1; the match to TRBD2 covers 8 bases. V gave up 3 bases and J gave up 6 bases; unmatched junction bases: 7. The CDR3 runs to 15 residues. CDR1 and CDR2 from the germline V gene are MRHNA and SNTAGT. CDR3: CASSEYGGAANEQFF. As DNA, the CDR3 is TGTGCCAGCAGTGAATACGGGGGGGCGGCCAATGAGCAGTTCTTC.

By sample share, this clone is medium-sized. V gene TRBV27 combines with J gene TRBJ2-7; tentatively, D is TRBD2 (6 bases). Germline V CDR1 and CDR2: MNHEY, SMNVEV (reference sequence). The CDR3 sequence is 14 residues long. Trimming stripped 6 bases from V and 2 bases from J, with 14 bases between. The CDR3 DNA reads as TGTGCCAGCAGCCCCGGGGGAAGCCCCTACGAGCAGTACTTC. Protein sequence: CASSPGGSPYEQYF.

The V gene is TRBV29-1, the J gene TRBJ1-2; 8 bases align to TRBD1. Germline V CDR1 and CDR2: SQVTM, ANQGSEA. The CDR3 consists of 14 residues. Trimming took 7 bases from V and 1 from J; bases not matched to a gene: 8. The CDR3 DNA reads as TGCAGCGCCCCCCCAGGGGGCGATAACTATGGCTACACCTTC. Its translation: CSAPPGGDNYGYTF.

The chain combines TRBV7-9 with TRBJ2-3, with D unresolved. Looked up from germline, CDR1 is SEHNR and CDR2 is FQNEAQ (reference sequence). Trimming left V 11 bases short and J 4 bases short, with 22 bases between. The CDR3 contains 15 residues. This CDR3 reads CAGTFWATSADTQYF. CDR3 DNA sequence: TGTGCCGGAACTTTTTGGGCCACGTCCGCAGATACGCAGTATTTT. The complete variable domain, with remaining parts taken from reference TRBV7-9 and TRBJ2-3, reads DTGVSQNPRHKITKRGQNVTFRCDPISEHNRLYWYRQTLGQGPEFLTYFQNEAQLEKSRLLSDRFSAERPKGSFSTLEIQRTEQGDSAMYLCAGTFWATSADTQYFGPGTRLTVL.

This clone was counted only a few times. The chain recombines TRBV9 with TRBJ1-2; D might be TRBD1 (6 bases). The CDR3 extends over 14 amino acids. The V gene's germline CDR1 is SGDLS and CDR2 YYNGEE. Trimming took 0 bases from V and 5 from J, leaving 11 bases between them. CDR3 nucleotides: TGTGCCAGCAGCGTAGAGGGACACAAGTATGGCTACACCTTC. It specifies CASSVEGHKYGYTF.

The chain uses TRBV6-1 and TRBJ2-3; TRBD1 matches at 8 bases. Germline V gene data show CDR1 as MNHNS and CDR2 as SASEGT. This CDR3 comprises 16 residues. V gave up 0 bases and J gave up 1 base; unmatched junction bases: 3. CDR3 region: CASSEATGEGTDTQYF. The CDR3 DNA reads as TGTGCCAGCAGTGAAGCGACAGGGGAGGGCACAGATACGCAGTATTTT.

This clone has a handful of counts. This rearrangement joins TRBV6-5 to TRBJ1-1; no reliable D call. CDR3 size: 13 residues. Trimming stripped 2 bases from V and 4 bases from J, with 8 bases between. Germline CDR1 is MNHEY and CDR2 is SVGAGI. Here the CDR3 DNA reads TGTGCCAGCAGTTACGGGTCGGGCACTGAAGCTTTCTTT. This codes for CASSYGSGTEAFF.

The rearrangement joins TRBV9 to TRBJ1-2; no clear D. From germline, CDR1 is SGDLS and CDR2 YYNGEE. V shed 2 bases and J shed 9 bases, with 8 bases lying between them. CDR3 length: 11 residues. CDR3 region: CASSVGRRYTF. In DNA form, the CDR3 reads TGTGCCAGCAGCGTCGGGAGGCGCTACACCTTC.

The chain links TRBV5-6 to TRBJ1-6; TRBD1 is a possible D gene (5 bases). The V end was cut by 0 bases, the J end by 9 bases, with 7 bases between. Germline loops: CDR1 SGHDT, CDR2 YYEEEE. This CDR3 has 13 residues. This CDR3 reads CASSLGGGSPLHF. CDR3 coding DNA: TGTGCCAGCAGCTTGGGGGGGGGTTCACCCCTCCACTTT.

A few counts support this clone. The rearrangement uses TRBV9 and TRBJ1-5; D is perhaps TRBD1 (5 bases). This CDR3 has 15 residues. Germline CDR1 SGDLS, CDR2 YYNGEE. With 3 bases removed from V and 1 base from J, the gap between germline ends came to 11 bases. The CDR3 nucleotides are TGTGCCAGCAGCGGGGGGGGAGGGAGCAATCAGCCCCAGCATTTT. Translated, it gives CASSGGGGSNQPQHF.

This clone is medium-sized. The V and J genes are TRBV7-8 and TRBJ2-7; 7 positions agree with TRBD1. This CDR3 has 16 amino acids. Looked up from germline, CDR1 is SGHVS and CDR2 is FQNEAQ. V was pared by 1 base and J by 3 bases, with 9 bases of the junction left unmatched. CDR3 in amino acids: CASSLGPGQPYYEQYF. Written as DNA, the CDR3 is TGTGCCAGCAGCTTAGGCCCGGGACAGCCCTACTACGAGCAGTACTTC.

A note on this clone: At one end, the junction sequence differs from germline, possibly due to a read error. The gene calls are TRBV6-4 and TRBJ2-1, with 8 bases matching TRBD2. Germline V lookup: CDR1 MRHNA, CDR2 SNTAGT. The CDR3 runs to 14 residues. CDR3 sequence reads: CVSSAGTSYNEQFF. The CDR3 nucleotides are TGTGTCAGCAGTGCCGGGACTAGCTACAATGAGCAGTTCTTC.

The rearrangement links TRBV7-2 to TRBJ1-5; D remains unclear. The germline CDR1 and CDR2 sequences are SGHTA and FQGNSA. V dropped 4 bases and J dropped 8 bases, with 9 bases sitting between them. This CDR3 is 12 amino acids long. DNA of the CDR3: TGTGCCAGCAGCTCCTTTAGAGAGCCCCAGCATTTT. Encoded protein: CASSSFREPQHF.

This clone was seen a handful of times. This chain joins TRBV29-1 and TRBJ2-1, with D unresolved. The germline V gene has CDR1 SQVTM and CDR2 ANQGSEA. CDR3 length equals 12 residues. Trimming stripped 3 bases from V and 7 bases from J, with 10 bases between. CDR3 in amino acids: CSVEVLKNEQFF. The CDR3 region has the DNA TGCAGCGTTGAGGTCCTAAAGAATGAGCAGTTCTTC.

This clone was counted between two and nine times. In DNA, the CDR3 is TGCGCCAGCAGCTCTTCTAGCGGGAGGACCTACGAGCAGTACTTC. Translation gives CASSSSSGRTYEQYF. The chain links TRBV5-1 to TRBJ2-7, with 11 nucleotides matching TRBD2. CDR3 length: 15 amino acids. V lost 3 bases and J lost 2; bases outside the gene matches: 4. In germline, CDR1 is SGHRS, CDR2 YFSETQ.

This clone was observed a handful of times. This chain's CDR3 is CASSHGLAGGPTGELFF. In DNA form, the CDR3 reads TGTGCCAGCAGCCACGGACTAGCGGGAGGGCCCACCGGGGAGCTGTTTTTT. The chain links TRBV11-3 to TRBJ2-2, with TRBD2 matching over 15 bases. The V and J ends lost 5 bases and 4 bases, in that order; junction bases with no gene match: 5. The CDR3 loop spans 17 amino acids. Germline CDR1 and CDR2: SGHNT and YENEEA.

The DNA for the CDR3 is TGTGCCAGCAGCCAAGATCGGGCGGGGGCGTTGAACACCGGGGAGCTGTTTTTT. Protein: CASSQDRAGALNTGELFF. This sequence joins TRBV4-2 and TRBJ2-2; weak D call: TRBD2 (7 bases). Trimming took off 0 bases at V and 1 base at J, with 15 bases between the two ends. Germline-derived CDR1 and CDR2 are LGHNA and YNFKEQ. The length of the CDR3 is 18 residues.

The chain has TRBV25-1 and TRBJ2-1; D possibly corresponds to TRBD2 (6 bases). Germline CDR1 is MGHDK and CDR2 is SYGVNS. V lost 4 bases and J 10 bases, leaving 20 bases between the germline ends. This CDR3 is 15 amino acids long. The CDR3 region is CASSGRGARPREQFF. CDR3 DNA sequence: TGTGCCAGCAGTGGCCGCGGGGCGAGGCCGCGGGAGCAGTTCTTC. The full variable domain, in which reference TRBV25-1 and TRBJ2-1 provide the parts outside the CDR3, is EADIYQTPRYLVIGTGKKITLECSQTMGHDKMYWYQQDPGMELHLIHYSYGVNSTEKGDLSSESTVSRIRTEHFPLTLESARPSHTSQYLCASSGRGARPREQFFGPGTRLTVL.